This T cell receptor (beta chain) originates from a study of human T cells and chemical hapten exposure. General study points: TCRs at a frequency above 1 in 1000 stayed unchanged with DPC sensitization. Controls had significantly fewer large CDR3 similarity clusters than were formed by expanded TCRs.

As for time point: pre-sensitization, week 0. Treatment reported: therapeutic diphenylcyclopropenone sensitization with weekly scalp DPC. Patch tests were applied only after blood draws. Extraction of total RNA was performed on unfractionated whole blood. As concerns this clonotype: Its specificity is not known.

J lost 6 bases, V lost 4 bases, and 10 bases had no gene match. This CDR3 spans 15 amino acids. Germline-derived CDR1 and CDR2 are SEHNR and FQNEAQ (reference sequence). TCRdb passed the RACE reads through MiXCR, listing each CDR3 protein once. Of roughly 260,000 distinct CDR3 sequences in the sample, about 9% were seen once. This receptor was obtained from a middle-aged woman with alopecia areata. Some clones in this sample may be carry-over from other donors' samples. The J gene is TRBJ2-3, the V gene TRBV7-9, with 7 bases matching TRBD2. The sequenced sample was whole blood, obtained in connection with sensitization to the hapten diphenylcyclopropenone (DPC). CDR3 sequence: CASSSSSGEGDTQYF. CDR3 nucleotide sequence: TGTGCCAGCAGCTCAAGCAGCGGGGAGGGGGATACGCAGTATTTT.